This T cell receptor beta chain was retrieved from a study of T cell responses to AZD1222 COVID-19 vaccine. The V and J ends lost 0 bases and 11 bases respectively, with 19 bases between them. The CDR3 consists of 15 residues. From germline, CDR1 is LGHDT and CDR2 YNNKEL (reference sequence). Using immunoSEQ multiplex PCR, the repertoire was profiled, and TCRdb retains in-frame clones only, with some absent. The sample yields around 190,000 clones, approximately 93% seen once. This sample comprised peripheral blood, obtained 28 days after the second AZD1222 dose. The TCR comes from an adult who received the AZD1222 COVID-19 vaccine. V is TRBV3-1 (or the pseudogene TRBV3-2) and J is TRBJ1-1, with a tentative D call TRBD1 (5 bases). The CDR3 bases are TGTGCCAGCAGCCAAGACGGGGTTTTGGGGCTGGGGGCTTTCTTT. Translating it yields CASSQDGVLGLGAFF.